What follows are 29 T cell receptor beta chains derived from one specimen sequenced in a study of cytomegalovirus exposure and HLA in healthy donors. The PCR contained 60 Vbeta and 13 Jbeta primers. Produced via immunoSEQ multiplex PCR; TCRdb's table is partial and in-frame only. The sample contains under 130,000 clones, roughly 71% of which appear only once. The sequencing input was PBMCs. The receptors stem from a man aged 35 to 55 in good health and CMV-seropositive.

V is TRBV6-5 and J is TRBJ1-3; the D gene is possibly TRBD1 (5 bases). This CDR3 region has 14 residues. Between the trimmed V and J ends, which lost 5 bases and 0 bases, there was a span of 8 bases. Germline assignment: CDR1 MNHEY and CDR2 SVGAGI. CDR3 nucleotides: TGTGCCAGCAGTAGACAGTACTCTGGAAACACCATATATTTT. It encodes CASSRQYSGNTIYF.

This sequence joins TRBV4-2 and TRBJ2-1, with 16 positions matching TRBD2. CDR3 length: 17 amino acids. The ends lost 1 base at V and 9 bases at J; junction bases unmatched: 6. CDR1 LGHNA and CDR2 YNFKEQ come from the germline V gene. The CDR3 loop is CASSQGGTSGRAGEQFF. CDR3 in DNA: TGTGCCAGCAGCCAAGGCGGGACTAGCGGGAGGGCAGGTGAGCAGTTCTTC.

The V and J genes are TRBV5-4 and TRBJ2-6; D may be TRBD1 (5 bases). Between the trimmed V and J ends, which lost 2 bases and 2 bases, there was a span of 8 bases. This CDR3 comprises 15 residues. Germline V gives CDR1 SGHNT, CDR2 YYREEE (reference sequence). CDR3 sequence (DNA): TGTGCCAGCAGCTTTCAGGGAACTGGGGCCAACGTCCTGACTTTC. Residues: CASSFQGTGANVLTF.

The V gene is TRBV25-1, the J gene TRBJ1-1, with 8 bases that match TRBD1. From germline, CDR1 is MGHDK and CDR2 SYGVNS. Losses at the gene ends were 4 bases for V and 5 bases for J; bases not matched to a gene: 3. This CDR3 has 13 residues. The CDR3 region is CASSGTGGTEAFF. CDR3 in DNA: TGTGCCAGCAGTGGTACAGGGGGAACTGAAGCTTTCTTT.

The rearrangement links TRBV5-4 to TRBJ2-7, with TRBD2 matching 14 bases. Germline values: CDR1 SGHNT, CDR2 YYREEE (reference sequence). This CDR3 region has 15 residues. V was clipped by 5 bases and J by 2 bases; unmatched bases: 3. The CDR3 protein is CASRSGLAGAYEQYF. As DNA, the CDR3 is TGTGCCAGCAGGTCGGGACTAGCGGGGGCCTACGAGCAGTACTTC.

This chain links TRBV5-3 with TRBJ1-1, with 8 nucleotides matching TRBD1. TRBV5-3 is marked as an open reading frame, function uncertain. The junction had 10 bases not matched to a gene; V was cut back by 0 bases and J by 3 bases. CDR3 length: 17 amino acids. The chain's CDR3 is CARSLETGGDLDTEAFF. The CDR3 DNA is TGTGCCAGAAGCTTGGAAACAGGGGGAGATTTGGACACTGAAGCTTTCTTT.

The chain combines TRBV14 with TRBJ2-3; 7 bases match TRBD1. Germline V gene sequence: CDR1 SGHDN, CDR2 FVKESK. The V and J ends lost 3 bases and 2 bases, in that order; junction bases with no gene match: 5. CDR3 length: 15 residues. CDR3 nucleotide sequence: TGTGCCAGCAGCCATGGACAGGCTTTCACAGATACGCAGTATTTT. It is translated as CASSHGQAFTDTQYF.

The CDR3 nucleotides are TGTGCCAGCAGCACCACCGGGGACTACAATGAGCAGTTCTTC. The encoded protein is CASSTTGDYNEQFF. The rearrangement links TRBV7-2 to TRBJ2-1, with D tentatively TRBD2 (5 bases). CDR3 length: 14 amino acids. Germline loops: CDR1 SGHTA, CDR2 FQGNSA. Deletions cut 5 bases from V and 3 bases from J, with 11 bases between. The whole variable domain, remainder taken from reference TRBV7-2 and TRBJ2-1, is GAGVSQSPSNKVTEKGKDVELRCDPISGHTALYWYRQSLGQGLEFLIYFQGNSAPDKSGLPSDRFSAERTGGSVSTLTIQRTQQEDSAVYLCASSTTGDYNEQFFGPGTRLTVL.

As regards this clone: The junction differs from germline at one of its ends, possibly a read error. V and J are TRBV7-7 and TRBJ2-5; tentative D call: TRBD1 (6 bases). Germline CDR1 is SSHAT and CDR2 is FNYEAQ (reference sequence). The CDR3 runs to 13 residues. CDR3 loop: CASSRTVEETQYF. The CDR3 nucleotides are TGTGCTAGCAGTCGGACAGTAGAAGAGACCCAGTACTTC. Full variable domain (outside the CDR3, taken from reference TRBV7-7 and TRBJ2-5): GAGVSQSPRYKVTKRGQDVTLRCDPISSHATLYWYQQALGQGPEFLTYFNYEAQPDKSGLPSDRFSAERPEGSISTLTIQRTEQRDSAMYRCASSRTVEETQYFGPGTRLLVL.

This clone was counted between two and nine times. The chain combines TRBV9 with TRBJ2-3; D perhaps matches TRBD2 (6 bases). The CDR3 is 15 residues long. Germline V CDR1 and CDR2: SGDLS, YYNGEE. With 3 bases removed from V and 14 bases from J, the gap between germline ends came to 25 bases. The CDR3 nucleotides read TGTGCCAGCAGCGCGGGACTTTCCCCCTTCGCTGGGTTGTATTTT. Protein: CASSAGLSPFAGLYF.

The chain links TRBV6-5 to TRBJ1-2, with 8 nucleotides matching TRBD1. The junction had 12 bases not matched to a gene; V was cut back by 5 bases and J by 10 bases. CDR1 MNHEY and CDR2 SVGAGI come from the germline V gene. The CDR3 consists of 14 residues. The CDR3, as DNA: TGTGCCAGCAGTCAAAGGTCCCAGGGGGCGGACTACACCTTC. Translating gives CASSQRSQGADYTF.

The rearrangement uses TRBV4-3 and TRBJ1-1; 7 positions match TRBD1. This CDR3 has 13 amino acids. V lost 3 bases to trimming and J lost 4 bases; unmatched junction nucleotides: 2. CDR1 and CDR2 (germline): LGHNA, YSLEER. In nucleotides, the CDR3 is TGCGCCAGCAGCCACCAGGGGGGCACTGAAGCTTTCTTT. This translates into CASSHQGGTEAFF.

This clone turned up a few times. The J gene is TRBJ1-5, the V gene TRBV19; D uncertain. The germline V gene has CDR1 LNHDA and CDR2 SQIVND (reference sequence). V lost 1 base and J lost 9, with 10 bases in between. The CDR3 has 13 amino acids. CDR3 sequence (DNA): TGTGCCAGTAGTATAGGCCCTACTAGGCCCCAGCATTTT. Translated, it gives CASSIGPTRPQHF.

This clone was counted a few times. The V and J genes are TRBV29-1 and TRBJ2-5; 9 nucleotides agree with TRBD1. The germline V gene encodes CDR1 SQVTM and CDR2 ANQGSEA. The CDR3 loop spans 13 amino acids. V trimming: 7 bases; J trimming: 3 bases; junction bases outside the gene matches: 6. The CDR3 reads CSAQDRGKETQYF. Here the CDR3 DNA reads TGCAGCGCCCAAGACAGGGGGAAAGAGACCCAGTACTTC.

The CDR3 sequence is CASSSGPQETQYF. CDR3 bases: TGTGCCAGCAGTAGCGGGCCGCAAGAGACCCAGTACTTC. The chain employs TRBV6-4 and TRBJ2-5, with D possibly being TRBD2 (6 bases). Looked up from germline, CDR1 is MRHNA and CDR2 is SNTAGT. Trimming stripped 5 bases from V and 2 bases from J, with 9 bases between. This CDR3 is 13 amino acids long.

The CDR3, as DNA: TGTGCCAGCTCAGACAGGGTTGGGGCCAACGTCCTGACTTTC. Translated: CASSDRVGANVLTF. The chain employs TRBV18 and TRBJ2-6, with 7 bases fitting TRBD1. The CDR3 spans 14 residues. Germline V gene sequence: CDR1 KGHSH, CDR2 LQKENI. The trim removed 5 bases at V and 3 bases at J, leaving 1 base unmatched.

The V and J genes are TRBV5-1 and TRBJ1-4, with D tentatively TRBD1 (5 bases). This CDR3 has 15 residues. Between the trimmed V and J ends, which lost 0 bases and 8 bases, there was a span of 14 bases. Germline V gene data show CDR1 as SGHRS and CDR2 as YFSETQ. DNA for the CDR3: TGCGCCAGCAGCTTGGCGGGGGACGATGGGGAAAAACTGTTTTTT. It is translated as CASSLAGDDGEKLFF.

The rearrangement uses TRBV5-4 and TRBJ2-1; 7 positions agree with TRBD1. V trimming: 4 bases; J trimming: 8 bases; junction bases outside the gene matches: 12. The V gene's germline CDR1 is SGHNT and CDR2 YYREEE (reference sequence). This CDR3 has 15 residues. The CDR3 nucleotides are TGTGCCAGCAGCCGACAGGGTAGTTTCTTGGATGAGCAGTTCTTC. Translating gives CASSRQGSFLDEQFF. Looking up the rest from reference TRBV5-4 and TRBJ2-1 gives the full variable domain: ETGVTQSPTHLIKTRGQQVTLRCSSQSGHNTVSWYQQALGQGPQFIFQYYREEENGRGNFPPRFSGLQFPNYSSELNVNALELDDSALYLCASSRQGSFLDEQFFGPGTRLTVL.

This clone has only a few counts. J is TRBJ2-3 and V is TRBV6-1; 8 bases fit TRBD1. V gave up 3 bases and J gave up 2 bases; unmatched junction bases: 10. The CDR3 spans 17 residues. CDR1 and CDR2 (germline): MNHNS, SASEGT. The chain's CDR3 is CASSEIRGRSPTDTQYF. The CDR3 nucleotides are TGTGCCAGCAGTGAGATCAGGGGGCGTAGTCCCACAGATACGCAGTATTTT.

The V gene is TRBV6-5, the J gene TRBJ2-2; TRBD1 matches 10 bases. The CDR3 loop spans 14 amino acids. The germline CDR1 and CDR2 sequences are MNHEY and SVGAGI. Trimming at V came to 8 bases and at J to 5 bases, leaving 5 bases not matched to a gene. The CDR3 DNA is TGTGCCAGCCGACAGGGGGCTAGTACCGGGGAGCTGTTTTTT. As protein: CASRQGASTGELFF.

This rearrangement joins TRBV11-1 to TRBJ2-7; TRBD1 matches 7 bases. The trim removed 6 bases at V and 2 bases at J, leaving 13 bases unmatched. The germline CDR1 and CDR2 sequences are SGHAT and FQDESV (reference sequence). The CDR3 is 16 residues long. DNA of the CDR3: TGTGCCAGCAGTTCCGGAAGCAGAGGGGGCCCCTACGAGCAGTACGTC. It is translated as CASSSGSRGGPYEQYV.

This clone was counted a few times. CDR3 residues: CASGSGQYVSGANVLTF. The CDR3 DNA reads as TGTGCCAGCGGTTCGGGACAGTACGTATCTGGGGCCAACGTCCTGACTTTC. The chain carries TRBV28 and TRBJ2-6, with 7 bases aligning to TRBD1. V dropped 8 bases and J dropped 1; count of bases not matched to a gene: 11. The CDR3 consists of 17 residues. CDR1 MDHEN and CDR2 SYDVKM come from the germline V gene.

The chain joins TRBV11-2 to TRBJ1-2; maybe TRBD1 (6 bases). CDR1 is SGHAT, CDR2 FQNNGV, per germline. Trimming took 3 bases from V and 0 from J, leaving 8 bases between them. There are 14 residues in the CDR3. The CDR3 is CASSFTGSNYGYTF. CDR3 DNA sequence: TGTGCCAGCAGCTTTACAGGGTCTAACTATGGCTACACCTTC.

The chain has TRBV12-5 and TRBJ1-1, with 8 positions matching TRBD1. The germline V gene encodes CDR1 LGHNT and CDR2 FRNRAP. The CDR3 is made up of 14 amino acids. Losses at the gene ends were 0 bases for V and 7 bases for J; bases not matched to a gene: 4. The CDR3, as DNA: TGTGCTAGTGGTTTGGTGGACAGGGCTGGTGAAGCTTTCTTT. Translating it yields CASGLVDRAGEAFF. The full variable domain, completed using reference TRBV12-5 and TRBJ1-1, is DARVTQTPRHKVTEMGQEVTMRCQPILGHNTVFWYRQTMMQGLELLAYFRNRAPLDDSGMPKDRFSAEMPDATLATLKIQPSEPRDSAVYFCASGLVDRAGEAFFGQGTRLTVV.

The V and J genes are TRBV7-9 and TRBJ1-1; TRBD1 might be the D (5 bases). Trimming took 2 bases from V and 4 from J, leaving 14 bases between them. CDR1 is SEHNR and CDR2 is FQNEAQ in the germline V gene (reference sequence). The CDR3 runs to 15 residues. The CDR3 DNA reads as TGTGCCAGCAGCTTAAGTGTCGGGAGGGGCACTGAAGCTTTCTTT. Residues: CASSLSVGRGTEAFF.

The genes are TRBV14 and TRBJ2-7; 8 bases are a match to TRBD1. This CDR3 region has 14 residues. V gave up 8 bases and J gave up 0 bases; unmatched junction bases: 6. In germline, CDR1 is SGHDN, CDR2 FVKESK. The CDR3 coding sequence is TGTGCCAGCGCAGGGGACAGGAGCTCCTACGAGCAGTACTTC. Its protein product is CASAGDRSSYEQYF.

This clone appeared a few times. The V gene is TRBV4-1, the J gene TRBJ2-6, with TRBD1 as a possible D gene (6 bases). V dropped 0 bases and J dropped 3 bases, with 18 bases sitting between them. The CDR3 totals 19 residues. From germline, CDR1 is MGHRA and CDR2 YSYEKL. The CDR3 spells CASSQEWARGIVGANVLTF. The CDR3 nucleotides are TGCGCCAGCAGCCAAGAATGGGCCAGGGGAATAGTTGGGGCCAACGTCCTGACTTTC.

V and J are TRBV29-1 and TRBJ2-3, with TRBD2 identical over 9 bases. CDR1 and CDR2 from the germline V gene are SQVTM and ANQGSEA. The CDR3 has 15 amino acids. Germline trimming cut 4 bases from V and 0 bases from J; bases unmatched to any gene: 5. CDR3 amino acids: CSVVYLAGSTDTQYF. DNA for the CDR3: TGCAGCGTTGTTTACCTAGCGGGAAGCACAGATACGCAGTATTTT.

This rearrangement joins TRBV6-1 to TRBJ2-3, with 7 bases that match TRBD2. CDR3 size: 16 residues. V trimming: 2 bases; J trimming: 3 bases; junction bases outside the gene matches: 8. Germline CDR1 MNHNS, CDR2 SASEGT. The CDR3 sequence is CASSESIGGGTDTQYF. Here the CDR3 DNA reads TGTGCCAGCAGTGAAAGTATTGGGGGGGGTACAGATACGCAGTATTTT.